This T cell receptor beta chain originates from a study of blood T cell repertoires in COVID-19. Study-wide context: Nucleic acid was either cDNA or gDNA, and it came from T cells, B-cell-depleted T cells, or PBMCs.

As processed by the authors: For nucleated cells, counts were estimated from reference gene primer amplification. Sequencing was performed with immunoSEQ multiplex PCR; in TCRdb, only in-frame clones are kept and a portion is missing. That table supplies the V and J calls and clone size; D and trimming were determined from the DNA. Altogether fewer than 80,000 clones are present, 74% being singletons, with the ten largest covering approximately 28%. The CDR3 sequence is 12 residues long. V lost 4 bases and J 3 bases, leaving 7 bases between the germline ends. In germline, CDR1 is SQVTM, CDR2 ANQGSEA.

This TCR was sampled from a woman aged 80 or over with acute or convalescent COVID-19. The source material was peripheral blood. This chain uses TRBV29-1 with TRBJ1-5, with a weak D call TRBD1 (5 bases). The CDR3 here is CSVGRANQPQHF. CDR3 DNA: TGCAGCGTTGGCAGGGCCAATCAGCCCCAGCATTTT.